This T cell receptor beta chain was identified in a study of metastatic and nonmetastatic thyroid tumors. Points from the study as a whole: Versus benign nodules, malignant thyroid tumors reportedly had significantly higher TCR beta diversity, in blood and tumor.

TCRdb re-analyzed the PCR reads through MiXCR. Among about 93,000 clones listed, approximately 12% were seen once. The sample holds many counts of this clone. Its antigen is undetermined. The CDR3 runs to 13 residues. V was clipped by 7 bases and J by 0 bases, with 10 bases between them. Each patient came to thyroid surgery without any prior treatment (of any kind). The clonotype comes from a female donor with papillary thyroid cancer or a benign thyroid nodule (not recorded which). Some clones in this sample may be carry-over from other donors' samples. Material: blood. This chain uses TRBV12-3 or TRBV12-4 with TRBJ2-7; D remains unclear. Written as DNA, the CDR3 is TGTGCCAGCACCCGGAGTAGCTCCTACGAGCAGTACTTC. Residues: CASTRSSSYEQYF.